These T cell receptor beta chains were read from a single sample in a study of OX40 agonist ivuxolimab in advanced cancers. Sequencing used immunoSEQ multiplex PCR; TCRdb keeps in-frame clones, though not all of them. Of approximately 45,000 clones listed, around 94% are singletons. The source was CD4+ or CD8+ T cells sorted from blood, collected in a trial of the OX40 agonist ivuxolimab. The source is an adult with an advanced solid tumor such as melanoma, head and neck, liver or kidney cancer. Both conserved end residues are trimmed from each CDR3. Fields, in order: J gene, V gene, D gene, CDR3 protein. The D gene is left open where the match is weak.

>TRBJ2-5|TRBV25-1|TRBD2
ASSDSSGGYQETQY
>TRBJ2-3|TRBV7-6|.
ASSLVNRAPTDTQY
>TRBJ1-3|TRBV19|.
ASSDWTVSGNTIY
>TRBJ2-1|TRBV27|TRBD2
ASIDPSGSRAGEQF
>TRBJ2-7|TRBV30|.
AWGHSYEQY
>TRBJ1-3|TRBV15|.
ATSRIKTVTGNTIY
>TRBJ1-1|TRBV19|TRBD1
ASSKRGTGQETEAF
>TRBJ2-3|TRBV6-1|.
ASMIWTAKTDTQY
>TRBJ1-2|TRBV19|.
ASSHRMAGNGYT
>TRBJ1-4|TRBV6-1|TRBD1
ASSEVPGQVATNEKLF
>TRBJ2-1|TRBV7-9|TRBD2
ASSPLLAGEQF
>TRBJ2-3|TRBV6-5|TRBD1
ASSYEDRGPDTQY
>TRBJ2-2|TRBV6-6|TRBD1
ASSYSGGAGGELF
>TRBJ2-1|TRBV27|.
ASRNRDEQF
>TRBJ2-1|TRBV5-1|TRBD2
ASSVAGGPNEQF
>.|TRBV2|TRBD1
ASSPRDRTYEQY
>TRBJ2-1|TRBV18|TRBD1
ASSPIDRDNEQF
>TRBJ2-7|TRBV19|.
ASSSVWEADHEQY
>TRBJ2-1|TRBV4-2|TRBD1
ASSPGTGDLNEQF
>TRBJ2-1|TRBV4-2|.
ASSQDHHGISYNEQF
>TRBJ2-7|TRBV5-5|.
ASSLSEYYEQY
>TRBJ2-3|TRBV7-9|.
ASSSPRWGQSADTQY
>TRBJ1-4|TRBV28|TRBD1
ASSFRTGVDEKLF
>TRBJ2-1|TRBV9|.
ASSEDDIVEQF
>TRBJ2-1|TRBV7-9|.
ASSLGFNEQF
>TRBJ1-2|TRBV6-1|.
ASSEGVSRYGYT
>TRBJ2-1|TRBV5-1|TRBD2
ASSLASRAGGSESYNEQF
>TRBJ2-1|TRBV4-3|.
ASSQGRRASNNEQF
>TRBJ2-7|TRBV4-1|.
ASSQDPGTVSYEQY
>TRBJ1-3|TRBV2|TRBD1
ASTERWGQSAGNTIY
>TRBJ1-1|TRBV7-9|.
ASSINTEAF
>TRBJ1-1|TRBV6-1|.
ASSESGMLTEAF
>TRBJ1-1|TRBV5-6|.
ASSLAQGIAEAF
>TRBJ1-5|TRBV27|TRBD1
ASSSGTAPNQPQH
>TRBJ1-4|TRBV27|TRBD1
ASSPGQTSNEKLF
>TRBJ2-7|TRBV27|.
ASSLQQRAGRKPYEQY
>TRBJ1-4|TRBV5-4|TRBD1
ASSLGTGANEKLF
>TRBJ2-5|TRBV4-3|TRBD1
ASSQDRQGAEETQY
>TRBJ2-3|TRBV7-2|.
ASSSAGRDGPDTQY
>TRBJ2-1|TRBV2|TRBD2
ASSESASGSYLYNEQF
>TRBJ1-1|TRBV13|.
ASSPRTAAHWATEAF
>TRBJ2-1|TRBV19|.
ASSIVGAGDEQF
>TRBJ2-2|TRBV29-1|.
SVENVDTGELF
>TRBJ2-7|TRBV4-3|TRBD1
ASSQYAGGGDEQY
>TRBJ2-7|TRBV7-8|TRBD2
ASSFPGTSGTYEQY
>TRBJ1-1|TRBV7-3|TRBD1
ASSSGQGMNTEAF
>TRBJ2-5|TRBV2|TRBD2
ASSESSGIQETQY
>TRBJ2-7|TRBV10-3|TRBD1
AIKPAGQGYEQY